Presented here are 18 T cell receptor beta chains from one specimen sequenced in a study of T cell changes during pregnancy in multiple sclerosis. The protocol was immunoSEQ multiplex PCR, while the TCRdb copy is restricted to in-frame clones and leaves out a portion. The sample has about 66,000 clones, 90% to 95% seen once; the top ten hold about 5.8%. Sequences were derived from CD8+ T cells from peripheral blood mononuclear cells, sampled before pregnancy. These receptor sequences come from a female donor with multiple sclerosis, enrolled in a pregnancy study.

The chain joins TRBV9 to TRBJ2-1; 13 bases are a match to TRBD2. CDR1 SGDLS and CDR2 YYNGEE come from the germline V gene. This CDR3 region has 16 residues. The V and J ends lost 4 bases and 4 bases, in that order; junction bases with no gene match: 5. CDR3 coding DNA: TGTGCCAGCAGCCCGACTAGCGGGAGGAGTTACAATGAGCAGTTCTTC. Translated, it gives CASSPTSGRSYNEQFF.

The chain couples TRBV5-6 to TRBJ2-3; D unresolved. CDR1 and CDR2 (germline): SGHDT, YYEEEE. The CDR3 totals 15 residues. Deletions cut 0 bases from V and 0 bases from J, with 8 bases between. In DNA form, the CDR3 reads TGTGCCAGCAGCTTGGGCGCAGGAAGCACAGATACGCAGTATTTT. This encodes CASSLGAGSTDTQYF.

The chain uses TRBV2 and TRBJ2-5, with D tentatively TRBD1 (7 bases). Germline CDR1 and CDR2: SNHLY and FYNNEI. The CDR3 totals 14 residues. Trimming removed 3 bases from V and 4 bases from J, with 12 bases in between. CDR3 protein: CASSDGQGGETQYF. The DNA for the CDR3 is TGTGCCAGCAGTGATGGGCAGGGGGGAGAGACCCAGTACTTC. Drawing the rest from reference TRBV2 and TRBJ2-5, the complete variable domain is EPEVTQTPSHQVTQMGQEVILRCVPISNHLYFYWYRQILGQKVEFLVSFYNNEISEKSEIFDDQFSVERPDGSNFTLKIRSTKLEDSAMYFCASSDGQGGETQYFGPGTRLLVL.

The gene calls are TRBV12-5 and TRBJ2-1, with D possibly being TRBD1 (5 bases). V lost 1 base and J lost 6, with 7 bases in between. Germline V gene sequence: CDR1 LGHNT, CDR2 FRNRAP. The CDR3 extends over 13 amino acids. The CDR3 DNA sequence: TGTGCTAGTGGTTTGGGACAGTTCAATGAGCAGTTCTTC. Protein sequence: CASGLGQFNEQFF.

The chain combines TRBV5-1 with TRBJ1-4, with 8 positions matching TRBD1. The germline V gene encodes CDR1 SGHRS and CDR2 YFSETQ. V shed 3 bases, J shed 5 bases, and the junction held 12 bases outside the gene matches. The CDR3 loop spans 17 amino acids. The CDR3 loop reads CASSWKVKTGANEKLFF. CDR3 nucleotides: TGCGCCAGCAGCTGGAAAGTTAAGACAGGGGCCAATGAAAAACTGTTTTTT.

The chain uses TRBV9 and TRBJ1-2, with D maybe TRBD1 (5 bases). From germline, CDR1 is SGDLS and CDR2 YYNGEE. Trimming shortened V by 6 bases and J by 8 bases, and 23 bases separated the two germline ends. The CDR3 sequence is 15 residues long. The CDR3 reads CASNPGGGSNQGYTF. The CDR3 region has the DNA TGTGCCAGCAACCCGGGGGGTGGCAGCAACCAGGGCTACACCTTC.

The V call is TRBV27, the J call TRBJ1-2; a possible D gene is TRBD1 (5 bases). The CDR3 extends over 13 amino acids. V lost 6 bases, J lost 4 bases, and 12 bases lay in between. CDR1 MNHEY and CDR2 SMNVEV come from the germline V gene (reference sequence). The CDR3 region has the DNA TGTGCCAGCAGCCCCTCCAGGGCCTATGGCTACACCTTC. It is translated as CASSPSRAYGYTF.

The J gene is TRBJ1-1, the V gene TRBV7-2; D perhaps matches TRBD1 (5 bases). V lost 4 bases and J lost 0, with 12 bases in between. Germline CDR1 is SGHTA and CDR2 is FQGNSA. This CDR3 is 15 amino acids long. The CDR3 here is CASSWTGTMNTEAFF. CDR3 nucleotide sequence: TGTGCCAGCAGCTGGACCGGGACTATGAACACTGAAGCTTTCTTT.

The rearrangement joins TRBV5-1 to TRBJ1-2, with 7 bases lining up with TRBD1. Per germline, CDR1 SGHRS and CDR2 YFSETQ. The CDR3 consists of 15 residues. V was pared by 0 bases and J by 2 bases, with 4 bases of the junction left unmatched. DNA for the CDR3: TGCGCCAGCAGCTTGGCCGAGACAGGGAACTATGGCTACACCTTC. Amino acid sequence: CASSLAETGNYGYTF.

At least ten counts were recorded for this clone. The chain recombines TRBV6-1 with TRBJ1-1; no definite D call. There are 12 residues in the CDR3. The germline CDR1 and CDR2 sequences are MNHNS and SASEGT. Trimming left V 2 bases short and J 7 bases short, with 8 bases between. The CDR3 protein is CASSELADEAFF. CDR3 DNA: TGTGCCAGCAGTGAACTGGCAGATGAAGCTTTCTTT.

V is TRBV19 and J is TRBJ1-1, with D unclear. CDR3 length: 15 amino acids. V lost 3 bases and J lost 4, with 15 bases in between. CDR1 is LNHDA and CDR2 is SQIVND in the germline V gene (reference sequence). In DNA form, the CDR3 reads TGTGCCAGTAGTATGGGTACAATTCCGGGCACTGAAGCTTTCTTT. Amino acid sequence: CASSMGTIPGTEAFF.

This clone is a singleton in its sample. The CDR3 coding sequence is TGTGCCAGTAGTATAGGGGACAGTTACACTGAAGCTTTCTTT. Its translation: CASSIGDSYTEAFF. V gene TRBV19 combines with J gene TRBJ1-1, with TRBD1 matching 7 bases. Looked up from germline, CDR1 is LNHDA and CDR2 is SQIVND (reference sequence). The V and J ends lost 1 base and 3 bases, in that order; junction bases with no gene match: 2. The CDR3 loop spans 14 amino acids.

The chain couples TRBV27 to TRBJ2-7; D perhaps matches TRBD2 (5 bases). Germline CDR1 and CDR2: MNHEY and SMNVEV (reference sequence). With 1 base removed from V and 1 base from J, the gap between germline ends came to 17 bases. The CDR3 length is 17 residues. CDR3 sequence: CASSLFPIEGPSYEQYF. CDR3 sequence (DNA): TGTGCCAGCAGTTTATTTCCCATTGAGGGTCCTTCCTACGAGCAGTACTTC.

Turning to this clone: The germline gene is not matched at one end of the junction; a read error may be the cause. V is TRBV11-2 and J is TRBJ1-1; no reliable D call. The CDR3 has 13 amino acids. The germline V gene has CDR1 SGHAT and CDR2 FQNNGV. CDR3 region: CASSPPGNSEAFF. CDR3 nucleotides: TGTGCCAGCAGCCCGCCGGGGAACTCTGAAGCTTTCTTT.

This chain joins TRBV27 and TRBJ1-5; perhaps TRBD1 as D (6 bases). Germline V CDR1 and CDR2: MNHEY, SMNVEV (reference sequence). Trimming took 8 bases from V and 0 from J, leaving 14 bases between them. The CDR3 contains 15 residues. The CDR3 DNA follows: TGTGCCAGCCTACCTTACAGGGATAGCAATCAGCCCCAGCATTTT. Translation gives CASLPYRDSNQPQHF.

The chain is built from TRBV15 and TRBJ2-1; D is perhaps TRBD2 (6 bases). V lost 3 bases and J lost 7, with 16 bases in between. Germline V gene data show CDR1 as LNHNV and CDR2 as YYDKDF (reference sequence). This CDR3 is built from 15 residues. CDR3 nucleotide sequence: TGTGCCACCAGCAGGGGACTGGAGGGGTATAATGAGCAGTTCTTC. The encoded protein is CATSRGLEGYNEQFF.

V and J are TRBV6-5 and TRBJ2-7, with a possible D match to TRBD2 (6 bases). CDR3 length: 15 amino acids. Between the trimmed V and J ends, which lost 6 bases and 3 bases, there was a span of 18 bases. CDR1 MNHEY and CDR2 SVGAGI come from the germline V gene. The CDR3 region is CASSPGTPYGYEQYF. Written as DNA, the CDR3 is TGTGCCAGCAGCCCCGGGACTCCCTATGGCTACGAGCAGTACTTC.

The DNA of the CDR3 is TGTGCCAGCAGTTCTAGGACAGGGACTGAAGCTTTCTTT. Protein sequence: CASSSRTGTEAFF. The gene calls are TRBV27 and TRBJ1-1; 8 bases are shared with TRBD1. Germline assignment: CDR1 MNHEY and CDR2 SMNVEV (reference sequence). The ends lost 4 bases at V and 5 bases at J; junction bases unmatched: 3. The CDR3 runs 13 residues.